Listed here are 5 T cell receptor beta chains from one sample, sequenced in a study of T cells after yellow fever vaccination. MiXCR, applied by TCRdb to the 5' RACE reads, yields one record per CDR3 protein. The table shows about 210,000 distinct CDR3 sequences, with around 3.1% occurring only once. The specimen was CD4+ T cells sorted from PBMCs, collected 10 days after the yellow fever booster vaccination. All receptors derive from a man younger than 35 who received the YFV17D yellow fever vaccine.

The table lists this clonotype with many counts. CDR3 protein: CASSELGYEQYF. The DNA of the CDR3 is TGTGCCAGCAGTGAACTGGGCTACGAGCAGTACTTC. The chain uses TRBV6-1 and TRBJ2-7, with D unclear. Trimming shortened V by 2 bases and J by 3 bases, and 5 bases separated the two germline ends. The CDR3 covers 12 residues. The V gene's germline CDR1 is MNHNS and CDR2 SASEGT.

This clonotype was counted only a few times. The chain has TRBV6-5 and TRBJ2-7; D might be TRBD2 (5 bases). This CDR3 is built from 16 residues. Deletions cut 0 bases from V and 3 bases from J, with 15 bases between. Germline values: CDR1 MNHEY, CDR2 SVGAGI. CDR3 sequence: CASSYSGFTRVYEQYF. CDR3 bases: TGTGCCAGCAGTTACTCGGGTTTTACGAGGGTCTACGAGCAGTACTTC.

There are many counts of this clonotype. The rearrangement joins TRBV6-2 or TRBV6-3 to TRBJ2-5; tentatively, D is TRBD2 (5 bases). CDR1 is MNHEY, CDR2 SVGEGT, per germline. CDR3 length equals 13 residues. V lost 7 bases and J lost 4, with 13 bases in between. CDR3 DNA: TGTGCCAGCAAAAAAAGCGGATCAGAGACCCAGTACTTC. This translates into CASKKSGSETQYF.

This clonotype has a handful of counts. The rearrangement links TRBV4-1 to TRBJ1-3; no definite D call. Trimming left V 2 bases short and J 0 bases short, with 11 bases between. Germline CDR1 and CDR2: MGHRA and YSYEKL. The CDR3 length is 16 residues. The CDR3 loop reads CASSQPGSSSGNTIYF. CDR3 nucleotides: TGCGCCAGCAGCCAACCCGGGTCGAGCTCTGGAAACACCATATATTTT.

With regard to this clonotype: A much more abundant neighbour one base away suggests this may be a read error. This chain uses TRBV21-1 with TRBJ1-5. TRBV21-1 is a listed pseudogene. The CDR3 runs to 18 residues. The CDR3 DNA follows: TGTGCCAGCAGCATAAGATTGGCAAATGGGGATAGCAATCAGCCCCAGCATTTT. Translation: CASSIRLANGDSNQPQHF.